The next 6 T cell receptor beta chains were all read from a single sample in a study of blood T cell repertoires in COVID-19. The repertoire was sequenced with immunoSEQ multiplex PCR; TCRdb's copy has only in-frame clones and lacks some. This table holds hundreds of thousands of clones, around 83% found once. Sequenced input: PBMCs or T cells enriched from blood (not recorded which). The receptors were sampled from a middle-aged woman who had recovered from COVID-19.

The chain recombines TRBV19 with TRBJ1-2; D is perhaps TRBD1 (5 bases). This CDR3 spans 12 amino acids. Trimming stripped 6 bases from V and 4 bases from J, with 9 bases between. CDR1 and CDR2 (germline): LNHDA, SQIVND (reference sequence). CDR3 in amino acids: CASSWDSYGYTF. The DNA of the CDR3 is TGTGCCAGTAGCTGGGACTCCTATGGCTACACCTTC.

The CDR3 coding sequence is TGTGCCAGCACTCCCTTTAGGGACTTCACCTTCTACGAGCAGTACTTC. This encodes CASTPFRDFTFYEQYF. This sequence joins TRBV28 and TRBJ2-7; D might be TRBD2 (6 bases). V was cut by 7 bases and J by 3 bases, with 22 bases left in between. CDR1 is MDHEN, CDR2 SYDVKM, per germline. The CDR3 covers 16 residues.

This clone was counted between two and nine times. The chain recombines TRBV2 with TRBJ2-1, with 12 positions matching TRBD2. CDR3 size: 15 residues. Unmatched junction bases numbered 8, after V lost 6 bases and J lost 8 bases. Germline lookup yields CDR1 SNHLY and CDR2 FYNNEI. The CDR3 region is CASRTLAGGPDEQFF. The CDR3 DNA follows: TGTGCCAGCAGAACGCTAGCGGGAGGGCCTGATGAGCAGTTCTTC.

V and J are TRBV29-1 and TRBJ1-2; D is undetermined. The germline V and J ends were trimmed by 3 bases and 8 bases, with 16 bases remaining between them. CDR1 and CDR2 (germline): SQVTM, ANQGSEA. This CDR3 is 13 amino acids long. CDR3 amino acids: CSVEEGGKYGYTF. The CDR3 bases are TGCAGCGTTGAGGAGGGCGGGAAGTACGGCTACACCTTC.

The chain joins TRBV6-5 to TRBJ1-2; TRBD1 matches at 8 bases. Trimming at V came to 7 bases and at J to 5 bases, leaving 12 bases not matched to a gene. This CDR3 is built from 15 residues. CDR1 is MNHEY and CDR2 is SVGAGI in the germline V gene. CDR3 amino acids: CASKEGQGAWYGYTF. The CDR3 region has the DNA TGTGCCAGCAAGGAAGGGCAGGGGGCTTGGTATGGCTACACCTTC.

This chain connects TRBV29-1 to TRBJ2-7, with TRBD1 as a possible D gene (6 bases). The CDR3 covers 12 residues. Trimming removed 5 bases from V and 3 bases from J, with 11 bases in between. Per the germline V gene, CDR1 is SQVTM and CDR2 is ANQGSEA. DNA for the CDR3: TGCAGCGTTCGGACAGATTTCTACGAGCAGTACTTC. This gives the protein CSVRTDFYEQYF.